This entry lists 32 T cell receptor beta chains sequenced from one sample in a study of yellow fever vaccine responses in identical twins. From the RT-PCR reads, TCRdb called clonotypes with MiXCR, one entry per CDR3 protein. Here the sample spans 20,000 or so distinct CDR3 sequences, about 65% being singletons. The material sequenced was T cells from blood (PBMCs), unsorted or a sorted subset (not recorded which), taken before or after yellow fever vaccination (not recorded which). The source is a woman younger than 35 who received the yellow fever vaccine.

The V call is TRBV10-3, the J call TRBJ2-1, with TRBD1 matching over 7 bases. V was pared by 10 bases and J by 6 bases, with 12 bases of the junction left unmatched. There are 14 residues in the CDR3. The V gene's germline CDR1 is ENHRY and CDR2 SYGVKD. The CDR3 DNA is TGTGCCACCCCCAGGGGACAGAATACCAATGAGCAGTTCTTC. As protein: CATPRGQNTNEQFF.

The chain is built from TRBV11-3 and TRBJ1-2, with D maybe TRBD1 (6 bases). The germline V gene has CDR1 SGHNT and CDR2 YENEEA. Trimming left V 6 bases short and J 2 bases short, with 13 bases between. The length of the CDR3 is 14 residues. The CDR3 region is CASRGGTPNYGYTF. The CDR3 nucleotides are TGTGCCAGCAGGGGCGGGACACCCAACTATGGCTACACCTTC.

V is TRBV11-1 and J is TRBJ2-7; D is uncertain. The V gene's germline CDR1 is SGHAT and CDR2 FQDESV (reference sequence). The CDR3 spans 14 residues. The V gene lost 4 bases and the J gene lost 3 bases, with 13 bases spanning the gap. Here the CDR3 reads CASSSLSGDYEQYF. DNA of the CDR3: TGTGCCAGCAGCTCACTTAGTGGTGACTACGAGCAGTACTTC.

This clonotype turned up a few times. The V and J genes are TRBV4-1 and TRBJ1-2; tentatively, D is TRBD1 (5 bases). There are 14 residues in the CDR3. Trimming removed 0 bases from V and 0 bases from J, with 5 bases in between. Germline lookup yields CDR1 MGHRA and CDR2 YSYEKL. CDR3 amino acids: CASSQDRANYGYTF. CDR3 sequence (DNA): TGCGCCAGCAGCCAAGACAGGGCTAACTATGGCTACACCTTC.

The chain recombines TRBV29-1 with TRBJ1-5, with D tentatively TRBD1 (5 bases). This CDR3 is built from 14 residues. Germline-derived CDR1 and CDR2 are SQVTM and ANQGSEA. Trimming left V 6 bases short and J 0 bases short, with 12 bases between. This CDR3 reads CSVRGVDSNQPQHF. CDR3 DNA sequence: TGCAGCGTGAGGGGTGTTGATAGCAATCAGCCCCAGCATTTT.

The CDR3 region has the DNA TGTGCCAGCAGTTTGCCTAGCGGGGCCGTAAGCTCCTACGAGCAGTACTTC. Translation: CASSLPSGAVSSYEQYF. The chain links TRBV12-3 or TRBV12-4 to TRBJ2-7; TRBD2 matches 9 bases. The CDR3 contains 17 residues. With 3 bases clipped from V and 0 bases from J, the junction kept 9 bases outside the gene matches.

The V call is TRBV11-2, the J call TRBJ2-2, with TRBD1 matching over 7 bases. The junction had 6 bases not matched to a gene; V was cut back by 5 bases and J by 0 bases. Germline V gives CDR1 SGHAT, CDR2 FQNNGV. The CDR3 runs 16 residues. CDR3 sequence: CASSPMGQPNTGELFF. The CDR3 nucleotides read TGTGCCAGCAGCCCGATGGGACAGCCGAACACCGGGGAGCTGTTTTTT.

The genes are TRBV14 and TRBJ2-5; D might be TRBD2 (6 bases). There are 13 residues in the CDR3. The germline V and J ends were trimmed by 3 bases and 5 bases, with 10 bases remaining between them. From germline, CDR1 is SGHDN and CDR2 FVKESK. Written as DNA, the CDR3 is TGTGCCAGCAGCCATTGGGCGGGGGAGACCCAGTACTTC. It specifies CASSHWAGETQYF.

This clonotype was seen once. The chain links TRBV7-3 to TRBJ1-3; tentatively, D is TRBD1 (5 bases). The CDR3 is 15 residues long. Per the germline V gene, CDR1 is SGHTA and CDR2 is FQGTGA. The V end was cut by 1 base, the J end by 2 bases, with 9 bases between. The CDR3 loop reads CASSLMTVAGNTIYF. CDR3 coding DNA: TGTGCCAGCAGCTTAATGACAGTAGCTGGAAACACCATATATTTT.

The rearrangement links TRBV28 to TRBJ2-2; no reliable D call. V was cut by 8 bases and J by 0 bases, with 4 bases left in between. The CDR3 has 12 amino acids. CDR1 and CDR2 (germline): MDHEN, SYDVKM. The CDR3 protein is CASPTNTGELFF. CDR3 nucleotide sequence: TGTGCCAGCCCAACGAACACCGGGGAGCTGTTTTTT.

This clonotype occurred a few times. The CDR3 DNA sequence: TGTGCCAGCAGCCAAGAGGGGAGGAACTATGGCTACACCTTC. Translating it yields CASSQEGRNYGYTF. The chain joins TRBV4-2 to TRBJ1-2; D remains unclear. Germline CDR1 is LGHNA and CDR2 is YNFKEQ. V was trimmed by 0 bases and J by 2 bases, leaving 7 bases between them. This CDR3 spans 14 amino acids.

The J gene is TRBJ2-5, the V gene TRBV7-6, with a tentative D call TRBD1 (6 bases). V was pared by 5 bases and J by 2 bases, with 15 bases between. Looked up from germline, CDR1 is SGHVS and CDR2 is FNYEAQ. The CDR3 consists of 15 residues. CDR3 in amino acids: CASSRIGGIQETQYF. CDR3 DNA: TGTGCCAGCAGCCGTATTGGGGGCATACAAGAGACCCAGTACTTC.

The CDR3 DNA sequence: TGCAGCATCCGACTAGCGGAGAAATACAATGAGCAGTTCTTC. Protein: CSIRLAEKYNEQFF. The genes are TRBV29-1 and TRBJ2-1; TRBD2 matches at 9 bases. The CDR3 extends over 14 amino acids. The germline CDR1 and CDR2 sequences are SQVTM and ANQGSEA. V was clipped by 8 bases and J by 4 bases; unmatched bases: 9.

The gene calls are TRBV7-9 and TRBJ1-4; D not resolved. Trimming left V 2 bases short and J 7 bases short, with 11 bases between. Germline-derived CDR1 and CDR2 are SEHNR and FQNEAQ (reference sequence). This CDR3 comprises 14 residues. CDR3 region: CASSLTAQSEKLFF. Here the CDR3 DNA reads TGTGCCAGCAGCTTAACGGCACAATCTGAAAAACTGTTTTTT.

The J gene is TRBJ2-1, the V gene TRBV11-1, with 12 bases aligning to TRBD2. Germline V gene sequence: CDR1 SGHAT, CDR2 FQDESV (reference sequence). V shed 8 bases and J 12 bases; nucleotides not matched to a gene: 8. The CDR3 has 13 residues. This CDR3 is CASLRLAGVGQFF. The CDR3 DNA is TGTGCCAGCTTACGACTAGCGGGAGTGGGGCAGTTCTTC.

The chain couples TRBV15 to TRBJ1-1, with D tentatively TRBD1 (5 bases). Trimming took 0 bases from V and 4 from J, leaving 9 bases between them. From germline, CDR1 is LNHNV and CDR2 YYDKDF (reference sequence). This CDR3 spans 14 amino acids. The DNA of the CDR3 is TGTGCCACCAGCAGAGAGGCCACAGGCACTGAAGCTTTCTTT. Its protein product is CATSREATGTEAFF.

This chain connects TRBV15 to TRBJ1-1; no firm D call. The CDR3 contains 12 residues. Germline V CDR1 and CDR2: LNHNV, YYDKDF (reference sequence). Between the trimmed V and J ends, which lost 3 bases and 10 bases, there was a span of 12 bases. The CDR3 region has the DNA TGTGCCACCAGCAGTCAAGGGTGGCCAGCTTTCTTT. Translation gives CATSSQGWPAFF.

The chain recombines TRBV29-1 with TRBJ2-7; possibly TRBD1 for D (6 bases). Per germline, CDR1 SQVTM and CDR2 ANQGSEA. Trimming pared 2 bases from V and 4 bases from J, leaving 9 bases between. The CDR3 has 12 residues. CDR3 sequence (DNA): TGCAGCGTTGAAACACAGGGATACGAGCAGTACTTC. Translated: CSVETQGYEQYF.

CDR3 nucleotide sequence: TGCAGCGTGACTATAGGACCCAGCTATGGCTACACCTTC. This translates into CSVTIGPSYGYTF. The chain uses TRBV29-1 and TRBJ1-2; no firm D call. The CDR3 is made up of 13 amino acids. CDR1 and CDR2 from the germline V gene are SQVTM and ANQGSEA. Trimming removed 6 bases from V and 4 bases from J, with 15 bases in between.

This rearrangement joins TRBV12-3 or TRBV12-4 to TRBJ1-2; D unresolved. The CDR3 has 12 amino acids. The V gene lost 3 bases and the J gene lost 7 bases, with 9 bases spanning the gap. The CDR3 DNA reads as TGTGCCAGCAGTTTCGTGGCGGCTGGCTACACCTTC. It yields the protein CASSFVAAGYTF.

This sequence joins TRBV2 and TRBJ2-5, with a tentative D call TRBD2 (6 bases). Trimming took off 7 bases at V and 4 bases at J, with 16 bases between the two ends. The CDR3 has 14 residues. The germline gives CDR1 SNHLY, CDR2 FYNNEI. The CDR3 DNA is TGTGCCAGCATCCGAAGGCAGGGAGGAGAGACCCAGTACTTC. Its protein product is CASIRRQGGETQYF.

This sequence joins TRBV27 and TRBJ2-3; 10 bases line up with TRBD1. V gave up 4 bases and J gave up 6 bases; unmatched junction bases: 7. The CDR3 loop spans 15 amino acids. Germline CDR1 MNHEY, CDR2 SMNVEV (reference sequence). The CDR3 sequence: CASSSMGTGDDTQYF. In nucleotides, the CDR3 is TGTGCCAGCAGTTCGATGGGGACAGGGGACGATACGCAGTATTTT.

V usage is TRBV27 and J usage is TRBJ2-3; 12 bases are shared with TRBD2. Losses at the gene ends were 1 base for V and 4 bases for J; bases not matched to a gene: 9. There are 18 residues in the CDR3. Per the germline V gene, CDR1 is MNHEY and CDR2 is SMNVEV (reference sequence). CDR3 sequence (DNA): TGTGCCAGCAGTTTATTCACGACTAGCGGGAGTTCCCCAGATACGCAGTATTTT. It yields the protein CASSLFTTSGSSPDTQYF.

J is TRBJ1-1 and V is TRBV13; no definite D call. Deletions cut 7 bases from V and 5 bases from J, with 8 bases between. The CDR3 loop spans 11 amino acids. Germline loops: CDR1 PRHDT, CDR2 FYEKMQ (reference sequence). The CDR3 region is CASKRDTEAFF. Written as DNA, the CDR3 is TGTGCCAGCAAACGTGATACTGAAGCTTTCTTT. Combining the CDR3 with reference TRBV13 and TRBJ1-1 gives the whole variable domain AAGVIQSPRHLIKEKRETATLKCYPIPRHDTVYWYQQGPGQDPQFLISFYEKMQSDKGSIPDRFSAQQFSDYHSELNMSSLELGDSALYFCASKRDTEAFFGQGTRLTVV.

This clonotype was found a few times. The chain combines TRBV7-6 with TRBJ2-2; either TRBD1 or TRBD2 may supply D (6 bases each). Trimming removed 1 base at V and 5 bases at J, with 17 bases between. This CDR3 has 17 residues. Germline lookup yields CDR1 SGHVS and CDR2 FNYEAQ. The CDR3 region has the DNA TGTGCCAGCAGCTTAGTGGTCGGGGGCGTGGGGACCGGGGAGCTGTTTTTT. The encoded protein is CASSLVVGGVGTGELFF.

The genes are TRBV10-3 and TRBJ2-2, with TRBD1 matching 9 bases. Germline CDR1 is ENHRY and CDR2 is SYGVKD. Unmatched junction bases numbered 6, after V lost 10 bases and J lost 6 bases. The CDR3 length is 13 residues. The DNA for the CDR3 is TGTGCCACACGACAGGGGGAAGCCGGGGAGCTGTTTTTT. Its protein is CATRQGEAGELFF.

The genes are TRBV13 and TRBJ1-1; no clear D gene. V lost 1 base to trimming and J lost 1 base, with 4 bases between them. The CDR3 is made up of 13 amino acids. CDR1 and CDR2 from the germline V gene are PRHDT and FYEKMQ (reference sequence). CDR3: CASSLVGNTEAFF. Here the CDR3 DNA reads TGTGCCAGCAGCTTAGTGGGGAACACTGAAGCTTTCTTT.

This clonotype occurred once. The chain is built from TRBV4-1 and TRBJ1-5; 7 positions match TRBD1. The CDR3 spans 16 residues. Germline trimming cut 2 bases from V and 0 bases from J; bases unmatched to any gene: 4. Germline CDR1 reads MGHRA; CDR2 reads YSYEKL. The chain's CDR3 is CASSQSGTVSNQPQHF. The CDR3, as DNA: TGCGCCAGCAGCCAATCCGGGACAGTTAGCAATCAGCCCCAGCATTTT.

The chain employs TRBV29-1 and TRBJ1-2; TRBD1 matches at 8 bases. Germline trimming cut 6 bases from V and 6 bases from J; bases unmatched to any gene: 9. CDR3 size: 13 residues. CDR1 and CDR2 from the germline V gene are SQVTM and ANQGSEA. The CDR3 loop is CSVSSYRGDGYTF. CDR3 in DNA: TGCAGCGTGTCGTCGTACAGGGGGGATGGCTACACCTTC.

For the CDR3, the DNA is TGTGCCAGCTCACCAACTCGGGCGAACACTGAAGCTTTCTTT. Amino acids: CASSPTRANTEAFF. The chain joins TRBV18 to TRBJ1-1; D is uncertain. CDR1 and CDR2 (germline): KGHSH, LQKENI. The CDR3 sequence is 14 residues long. The V gene lost 2 bases and the J gene lost 1 base, with 8 bases spanning the gap.

The chain is built from TRBV4-1 and TRBJ2-7; D remains unclear. CDR1 MGHRA and CDR2 YSYEKL come from the germline V gene. This CDR3 region has 14 residues. Trimming shortened V by 1 base and J by 3 bases, and 10 bases separated the two germline ends. The CDR3 protein is CASSQATLLYEQYF. In DNA, the CDR3 is TGCGCCAGCAGCCAAGCGACGCTCCTCTACGAGCAGTACTTC.

V gene TRBV19 combines with J gene TRBJ1-5; D call uncertain. With 6 bases removed from V and 6 bases from J, the gap between germline ends came to 6 bases. This CDR3 has 11 amino acids. Germline V gene data show CDR1 as LNHDA and CDR2 as SQIVND (reference sequence). The CDR3 is CASSAGQPQHF. The CDR3 nucleotides read TGTGCCAGTAGCGCCGGTCAGCCCCAGCATTTT.